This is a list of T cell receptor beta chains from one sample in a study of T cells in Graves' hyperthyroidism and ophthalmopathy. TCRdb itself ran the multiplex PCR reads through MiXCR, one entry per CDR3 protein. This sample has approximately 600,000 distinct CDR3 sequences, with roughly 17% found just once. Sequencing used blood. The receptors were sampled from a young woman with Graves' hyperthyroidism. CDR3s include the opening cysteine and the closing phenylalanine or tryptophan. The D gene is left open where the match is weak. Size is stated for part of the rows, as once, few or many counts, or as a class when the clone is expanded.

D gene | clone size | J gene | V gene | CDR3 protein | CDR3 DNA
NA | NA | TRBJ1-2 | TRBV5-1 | CASRGAGRGYTF | TGCGCCAGCAGAGGGGCAGGGCGCGGCTACACCTTC
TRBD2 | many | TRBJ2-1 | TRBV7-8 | CASSGLAGDNEQFF | TGTGCCAGCAGTGGGCTAGCGGGAGACAATGAGCAGTTCTTC
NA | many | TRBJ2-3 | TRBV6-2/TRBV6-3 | CASSPGTGADTQYF | TGTGCCAGCAGCCCCGGGACGGGGGCAGATACGCAGTATTTT
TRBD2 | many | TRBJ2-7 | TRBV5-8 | CASSLAGGTAYEQYF | TGTGCCAGCAGCTTAGCGGGAGGGACCGCCTACGAGCAGTACTTC
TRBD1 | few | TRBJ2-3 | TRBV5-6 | CASGQGAGDTQYF | TGTGCCAGCGGACAGGGTGCGGGGGATACGCAGTATTTT
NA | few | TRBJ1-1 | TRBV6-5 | CASSYSLNTEAFF | TGTGCCAGCAGTTATTCGTTGAACACTGAAGCTTTCTTT
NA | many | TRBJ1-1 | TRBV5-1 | CASSSRYRDGYTEAFF | TGCGCCAGCAGCTCCCGATACAGGGACGGGTACACTGAAGCTTTCTTT
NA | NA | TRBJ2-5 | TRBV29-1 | CSVEPGSVETQYF | TGCAGCGTTGAACCAGGGTCAGTAGAGACCCAGTACTTC
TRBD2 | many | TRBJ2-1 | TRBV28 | CASSLSAGDDEQFF | TGTGCCAGCAGTTTATCAGCGGGAGACGATGAGCAGTTCTTC
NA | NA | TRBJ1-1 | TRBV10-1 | CASRRAFF | TGCGCCAGCAGGAGGGCTTTCTTT
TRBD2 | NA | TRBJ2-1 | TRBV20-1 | CSARGGGSSSYNEQFF | TGCAGTGCTAGAGGAGGCGGGAGCTCCTCCTACAATGAGCAGTTCTTC
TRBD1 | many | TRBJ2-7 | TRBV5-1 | CASSDGQGADEQYF | TGCGCCAGCAGCGACGGACAGGGGGCAGACGAGCAGTACTTC
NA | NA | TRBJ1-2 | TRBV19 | CASSITGSNGYTF | TGTGCCAGTAGTATTACAGGGAGCAATGGCTACACCTTC